A single sample is the source of the 9 T cell receptor beta chains below, sequenced in a study of T cells in Graves' hyperthyroidism and ophthalmopathy. TCR beta CDR3 regions were amplified from RNA transcripts. In the first-round RT-PCR of the TCR CDR3, the HTBI primer set was used. MiXCR, run by TCRdb on the multiplex PCR reads, gives a single entry per CDR3 protein. Counted here are 750,000 to 950,000 distinct CDR3 sequences, around 39% occurring once; the ten biggest clones make up over 8%. Material for sequencing was blood. These receptor sequences come from a man aged 18 to 35 with Graves' hyperthyroidism.

This clonotype was detected only a few times. This rearrangement joins TRBV6-5 to TRBJ1-2, with no clear D. The germline V and J ends were trimmed by 5 bases and 8 bases, with 15 bases remaining between them. Germline CDR1 MNHEY, CDR2 SVGAGI. The CDR3 runs 13 residues. CDR3 nucleotides: TGTGCCAGCAGTGAAGGAAGCGGCGCGGGCTACACCTTC. Protein product: CASSEGSGAGYTF.

This chain connects TRBV7-9 to TRBJ1-1, with a weak D call TRBD1 (6 bases). V lost 3 bases and J 1 base, leaving 12 bases between the germline ends. Per the germline V gene, CDR1 is SEHNR and CDR2 is FQNEAQ (reference sequence). This CDR3 has 15 amino acids. This CDR3 is CASSLLRQENTEAFF. The CDR3 DNA reads TGTGCCAGCAGCTTGCTGAGACAGGAGAACACTGAAGCTTTCTTT.

V gene TRBV19 combines with J gene TRBJ1-1; D is unresolved. CDR1 and CDR2 from the germline V gene are LNHDA and SQIVND (reference sequence). The CDR3 runs to 14 residues. The CDR3 DNA reads TGTGCTAGTGGTAAGCTCCCCGGGGACACTGAAGCTTTCTTT. Residues: CASGKLPGDTEAFF.

This clonotype was detected a few times. This may come from a read error, since a much larger clone is one base off. The rearrangement uses TRBV10-3 and TRBJ1-5; D is ambiguous. CDR1 ENHRY and CDR2 SYGVKD come from the germline V gene. With 5 bases removed from V and 7 bases from J, the gap between germline ends came to 12 bases. The CDR3 contains 13 residues. The CDR3 protein is CAISYSGGQPQHF. In DNA form, the CDR3 reads TGTGCCATCAGTTACTCGGGAGGCCAGCCCCAGCATTTT.

The genes are TRBV28 and TRBJ2-7; perhaps TRBD1 as D (6 bases). The CDR3 spans 15 residues. Germline assignment: CDR1 MDHEN and CDR2 SYDVKM. V was trimmed by 3 bases and J by 3 bases, leaving 15 bases between them. CDR3 protein: CASSLTGQFGYEQYF. Here the CDR3 DNA reads TGTGCCAGCAGTTTGACGGGACAATTTGGCTACGAGCAGTACTTC.

The chain couples TRBV5-8 to TRBJ1-2; D unresolved. Trimming took off 1 base at V and 2 bases at J, with 6 bases between the two ends. The CDR3 has 13 amino acids. In germline, CDR1 is SGHTS, CDR2 YDEGEE. The CDR3 sequence: CASSLTRNYGYTF. In DNA form, the CDR3 reads TGTGCCAGCAGCTTGACTCGGAACTATGGCTACACCTTC.

The chain uses TRBV7-3 and TRBJ2-2; 10 nucleotides match TRBD2. The V gene end was trimmed by 3 bases and the J gene end by 8 bases; junction bases not matched to a gene: 6. This CDR3 has 15 residues. The germline gives CDR1 SGHTA, CDR2 FQGTGA. Here the CDR3 reads CASSLTGTSDGELFF. DNA of the CDR3: TGTGCCAGCAGCTTGACCGGGACTAGCGATGGGGAGCTGTTTTTT.

The chain couples TRBV29-1 to TRBJ1-4; D gene uncertain. This CDR3 spans 13 amino acids. Trimming cost V 2 bases and J 7 bases, with 11 bases left between them. The germline V gene has CDR1 SQVTM and CDR2 ANQGSEA. The CDR3 reads CSVEPRVGEKLFF. CDR3 coding DNA: TGCAGCGTTGAACCCCGGGTTGGTGAAAAACTGTTTTTT. Together with reference TRBV29-1 and TRBJ1-4, the CDR3 gives the full variable domain: SAVISQKPSRDICQRGTSLTIQCQVDSQVTMMFWYRQQPGQSLTLIATANQGSEATYESGFVIDKFPISRPNLTFSTLTVSNMSPEDSSIYLCSVEPRVGEKLFFGSGTQLSVL.

The CDR3 DNA follows: TGTGCCAGCAGTTACTCGCCGCTTAATGAAAAACTGTTTTTT. Its protein is CASSYSPLNEKLFF. This chain uses TRBV6-6 with TRBJ1-4; D gene ambiguous. Germline V gene lookup returns CDR1 MNHNY and CDR2 SVGAGI (reference sequence). Deletions cut 0 bases from V and 4 bases from J, with 6 bases between. CDR3 length: 14 amino acids.